These 8 T cell receptor beta chains share one sample of origin, sequenced in a study of cytomegalovirus exposure and HLA in healthy donors. Primers included in the PCR were 60 Vbeta and 13 Jbeta primers. Measured with immunoSEQ multiplex PCR; TCRdb has only the in-frame clones, and not every one. The sample contains under 200,000 clones, 10% to 15% of which appear only once. Sequencing was done on a sample of PBMCs. The receptors were gathered from a middle-aged man in good health and CMV-seropositive.

This clone was observed a handful of times. The J gene is TRBJ2-7, the V gene TRBV6-5; unclear D gene. The V end lost 0 bases, the J end lost 3 bases, and 6 bases lay between the germline ends. The V gene's germline CDR1 is MNHEY and CDR2 SVGAGI. This CDR3 is built from 13 residues. The CDR3 region is CASSYSQYYEQYF. In DNA, the CDR3 is TGTGCCAGCAGTTACTCACAGTACTACGAGCAGTACTTC.

V usage is TRBV9 and J usage is TRBJ1-4; tentatively, D is TRBD1 (6 bases). CDR1 and CDR2 from the germline V gene are SGDLS and YYNGEE. V lost 4 bases and J 8 bases, leaving 18 bases between the germline ends. The CDR3 covers 15 residues. The CDR3 DNA reads as TGTGCCAGCAGCTCTCCAGCAGGGGCAGGGGAAAAACTGTTTTTT. This encodes CASSSPAGAGEKLFF. Complete variable domain (other parts from reference TRBV9 and TRBJ1-4): DSGVTQTPKHLITATGQRVTLRCSPRSGDLSVYWYQQSLDQGLQFLIQYYNGEERAKGNILERFSAQQFPDLHSELNLSSLELGDSALYFCASSSPAGAGEKLFFGSGTQLSVL.

V gene TRBV13 combines with J gene TRBJ2-5; maybe TRBD2 (6 bases). Trimming took off 0 bases at V and 1 base at J, with 6 bases between the two ends. The CDR3 length is 14 residues. The germline CDR1 and CDR2 sequences are PRHDT and FYEKMQ (reference sequence). Here the CDR3 reads CASSLGGGQETQYF. In DNA, the CDR3 is TGTGCCAGCAGCTTAGGCGGGGGCCAAGAGACCCAGTACTTC. The complete variable domain, with remaining parts taken from reference TRBV13 and TRBJ2-5, reads AAGVIQSPRHLIKEKRETATLKCYPIPRHDTVYWYQQGPGQDPQFLISFYEKMQSDKGSIPDRFSAQQFSDYHSELNMSSLELGDSALYFCASSLGGGQETQYFGPGTRLLVL.

A few counts support this clone. The chain uses TRBV29-1 and TRBJ2-1; tentative D call: TRBD2 (6 bases). Germline lookup yields CDR1 SQVTM and CDR2 ANQGSEA. The CDR3 has 11 amino acids. V was pared by 3 bases and J by 11 bases, with 11 bases between. The CDR3 DNA reads TGCAGCGTTGATCGCGGGGCCAAGCAGTTCTTC. This codes for CSVDRGAKQFF.

This chain uses TRBV15 with TRBJ2-2; tentative D call: TRBD2 (5 bases). V gave up 6 bases and J gave up 0 bases, with 5 bases separating them. Germline V gene data show CDR1 as LNHNV and CDR2 as YYDKDF (reference sequence). The CDR3 is made up of 13 amino acids. As DNA, the CDR3 is TGTGCCACCAGGGAGGCGAACACCGGGGAGCTGTTTTTT. This translates into CATREANTGELFF.

The table lists this clone with a few counts. The V and J genes are TRBV5-6 and TRBJ1-4; D ambiguous. Germline CDR1 reads SGHDT; CDR2 reads YYEEEE. CDR3 size: 14 residues. The V end lost 5 bases, the J end lost 0 bases, and 8 bases lay between the germline ends. The chain's CDR3 is CASRADATNEKLFF. CDR3 DNA: TGTGCCAGCAGGGCGGATGCAACTAATGAAAAACTGTTTTTT. Supplemented by reference TRBV5-6 and TRBJ1-4, the full variable domain reads DAGVTQSPTHLIKTRGQQVTLRCSPKSGHDTVSWYQQALGQGPQFIFQYYEEEERQRGNFPDRFSGHQFPNYSSELNVNALLLGDSALYLCASRADATNEKLFFGSGTQLSVL.

The chain links TRBV7-2 to TRBJ2-6; the match to TRBD1 covers 8 bases. CDR3 length equals 17 residues. V was clipped by 5 bases and J by 0 bases; unmatched bases: 6. From germline, CDR1 is SGHTA and CDR2 FQGNSA. The CDR3: CASSPGQVDSGANVLTF. CDR3 nucleotides: TGTGCCAGCAGCCCGGGACAGGTGGACTCTGGGGCCAACGTCCTGACTTTC. Drawing the rest from reference TRBV7-2 and TRBJ2-6, the complete variable domain is GAGVSQSPSNKVTEKGKDVELRCDPISGHTALYWYRQSLGQGLEFLIYFQGNSAPDKSGLPSDRFSAERTGGSVSTLTIQRTQQEDSAVYLCASSPGQVDSGANVLTFGAGSRLTVL.

This rearrangement joins TRBV6-1 to TRBJ1-2, with D possibly being TRBD1 (5 bases). Trimming cost V 1 base and J 6 bases, with 9 bases left between them. Germline V gene data show CDR1 as MNHNS and CDR2 as SASEGT. The CDR3 sequence is 13 residues long. The CDR3 DNA follows: TGTGCCAGCAGTGAAGGACCCAGGGATGGCTACACCTTC. Translating gives CASSEGPRDGYTF.